Below are 4 T cell receptor beta chains sequenced from a single sample in a study of OX40 agonist ivuxolimab in advanced cancers. Produced via immunoSEQ multiplex PCR; TCRdb's table is partial and in-frame only. The sample carries tens of thousands of clones, 70% to 90% recorded once. The input for sequencing was CD4+ or CD8+ T cells sorted from blood, taken in a trial of the OX40 agonist ivuxolimab. The receptors derive from an adult with an advanced solid tumor such as melanoma, head and neck, liver or kidney cancer.

The V and J genes are TRBV7-9 and TRBJ2-2; D is tentatively TRBD1 or TRBD2 (5 bases each). The CDR3 has 14 residues. Germline values: CDR1 SEHNR, CDR2 FQNEAQ (reference sequence). V was clipped by 9 bases and J by 5 bases, with 16 bases between them. The CDR3 reads CARNEAGTTGELFF. As DNA, the CDR3 is TGTGCCAGGAATGAGGCAGGGACGACCGGGGAGCTGTTTTTT.

The chain has TRBV9 and TRBJ2-6; 7 bases are shared with TRBD2. This CDR3 has 15 amino acids. After removal of 4 bases from V and 0 bases from J, the junction contained 1 base not matched to a gene. Germline-derived CDR1 and CDR2 are SGDLS and YYNGEE. The CDR3 coding sequence is TGTGCCAGCAGCAGCGGGGCCTCTGGGGCCAACGTCCTGACTTTC. It yields the protein CASSSGASGANVLTF.

The rearrangement links TRBV9 to TRBJ2-4, with 9 bases lining up with TRBD1. Germline loops: CDR1 SGDLS, CDR2 YYNGEE. The junction had 6 bases not matched to a gene; V was cut back by 4 bases and J by 7 bases. CDR3 length equals 14 residues. The CDR3 spells CASSPEGQGNIQYF. CDR3 nucleotide sequence: TGTGCCAGCAGCCCAGAGGGACAGGGCAACATTCAGTACTTC.

In DNA, the CDR3 is TGTGCCAGCAGCGCCAGGGTAGTAGCGGGGACTAGCACAGATACGCAGTATTTT. Translating it yields CASSARVVAGTSTDTQYF. This chain links TRBV7-6 with TRBJ2-3, with 8 nucleotides matching TRBD2. There are 18 residues in the CDR3. The ends lost 5 bases at V and 0 bases at J; junction bases unmatched: 13. Germline assignment: CDR1 SGHVS and CDR2 FNYEAQ.